This entry features one TCR beta chain sequence. CDR1 and CDR2 (germline): SGHNT, YYREEE (reference sequence). V gave up 7 bases and J gave up 7 bases; unmatched junction bases: 7. This CDR3 has 13 residues. These data belong to a study of blood T cell repertoires in COVID-19. Study overall: The samples span acute and convalescent COVID-19 from the United States, Italy and Spain. T cells, B-cell-depleted T cells, or PBMCs provided the cDNA or gDNA that served as material.

Source study methods: How many nucleated cells were present was estimated from reference gene primer amplification. This table comes from immunoSEQ multiplex PCR, and its TCRdb copy is limited to in-frame clones, with some not included. V and J calls and clone size are given by that table; D and trimming were obtained from the DNA. The sample consists of 300,000 to 350,000 clones, 87% of them appearing once. Enrollment of patients from Seattle took place during active infection, with longitudinal follow-up. The clonotype originates from a man aged 30 to 45 with COVID-19, enrolled during active disease. The genes are TRBV5-4 and TRBJ2-1; 8 nucleotides agree with TRBD2. Input material: peripheral blood. This chain's CDR3 is CASVSGMRNEQFF. Written as DNA, the CDR3 is TGTGCCAGCGTTAGCGGGATGAGGAATGAGCAGTTCTTC.